The 2 T cell receptor beta chains in this list originate from one sample, sequenced in a study of PD-L1 blockade in urothelial cancer (dated by TCRdb to about 2017). Sample time point, as interpreted from the label and publication: pretreatment peripheral blood. The library was built by means of the immunoSEQ multiplex PCR assay. TCRdb holds this immuneACCESS table with in-frame rearrangements only. Some clones are missing; in checked studies, unresolved V genes explain under half, and the rest has no known cause. Present in this sample are tens of thousands of clones, 81% of which were seen just once. Of the sample, about 2.9% is held by the ten largest clones. The specimen comprised PBMCs, sampled around atezolizumab (anti-PD-L1) treatment. The receptor set was obtained from a man aged 65 to 79 with urothelial cancer.

The V and J genes are TRBV27 and TRBJ2-1; 13 bases map to TRBD2. The CDR3 runs 16 residues. J was trimmed by 0 bases and V by 6 bases; bases with no gene match: 2. Germline CDR1 MNHEY, CDR2 SMNVEV (reference sequence). The chain's CDR3 is CASRGLAGTSYNEQFF. As DNA, the CDR3 is TGTGCCAGCAGGGGACTAGCGGGAACCTCCTACAATGAGCAGTTCTTC.

The CDR3 region has the DNA TGTGCCAGCAGTCCCCTCTCGTTCGGGGAGCTGTTTTTT. Its protein is CASSPLSFGELFF. V gene TRBV2 combines with J gene TRBJ2-2, with D unclear. The V end lost 5 bases, the J end lost 7 bases, and 11 bases lay between the germline ends. Per the germline V gene, CDR1 is SNHLY and CDR2 is FYNNEI. This CDR3 is 13 amino acids long.